These 29 T cell receptor beta chains were all obtained from the same sample, sequenced in a study of blood T cell repertoires in COVID-19. Repertoires were generated with immunoSEQ multiplex PCR, while TCRdb's copy carries only in-frame clones and drops some. This table holds approximately 67,000 clones, about 87% found once. Sample: peripheral blood. The receptors originated from a man between 50 and 59 years old with active COVID-19.

The chain links TRBV30 to TRBJ1-5; D unclear. The ends were cut back, 3 bases at V and 2 bases at J, with 20 bases in the middle. This CDR3 contains 17 residues. CDR1 GTSNPN and CDR2 SVGIG come from the germline V gene (reference sequence). For the CDR3, the DNA is TGTGCCTGGAGCTTCCTAAGGGAGGCCTTCGGCAATCAGCCCCAGCATTTT. Amino acids: CAWSFLREAFGNQPQHF. Using reference TRBV30 and TRBJ1-5 for the parts outside the CDR3, the full variable domain is SQTIHQWPATLVQPVGSPLSLECTVEGTSNPNLYWYRQAAGRGLQLLFYSVGIGQISSEVPQNLSASRPQDRQFILSSKKLLLSDSGFYLCAWSFLREAFGNQPQHFGDGTRLSIL.

As DNA, the CDR3 is TGTGCCAGCAGCGTAGTCCCCGGAGGTAACTATGGCTACACCTTC. Translation gives CASSVVPGGNYGYTF. V usage is TRBV9 and J usage is TRBJ1-2; D gene uncertain. The CDR3 loop spans 15 amino acids. Trimming stripped 0 bases from V and 1 base from J, with 10 bases between. The germline gives CDR1 SGDLS, CDR2 YYNGEE.

The chain is built from TRBV5-6 and TRBJ1-2; tentative D call: TRBD1 (5 bases). The CDR3 sequence is 15 residues long. Germline values: CDR1 SGHDT, CDR2 YYEEEE. Trimming pared 5 bases from V and 8 bases from J, leaving 22 bases between. CDR3 residues: CASSGLLRGAQGYTF. In DNA, the CDR3 is TGTGCCAGCAGTGGCCTTTTGCGGGGCGCTCAGGGCTACACCTTC. The variable domain in full, completed from reference TRBV5-6 and TRBJ1-2, reads DAGVTQSPTHLIKTRGQQVTLRCSPKSGHDTVSWYQQALGQGPQFIFQYYEEEERQRGNFPDRFSGHQFPNYSSELNVNALLLGDSALYLCASSGLLRGAQGYTFGSGTRLTVV.

CDR3 sequence reads: CAVKDTENTGELFF. The DNA of the CDR3 is TGTGCCGTGAAGGACACAGAGAACACCGGGGAGCTGTTTTTT. This chain connects TRBV4-2 to TRBJ2-2, with D possibly being TRBD1 (5 bases). CDR1 is LGHNA and CDR2 is YNFKEQ in the germline V gene. Deletions cut 11 bases from V and 1 base from J, with 14 bases between. The CDR3 contains 14 residues.

This clone occurred once. J is TRBJ2-3 and V is TRBV15, with 12 bases fitting TRBD1. Germline CDR1 is LNHNV and CDR2 is YYDKDF (reference sequence). The length of the CDR3 is 15 residues. V gave up 4 bases and J gave up 6 bases; unmatched junction bases: 5. CDR3 bases: TGTGCCACCAGCAACCGGGACAGGGGGCCTGATACGCAGTATTTT. Translated, it gives CATSNRDRGPDTQYF.

This chain connects TRBV6-5 to TRBJ2-5, with TRBD2 identical over 8 bases. Per the germline V gene, CDR1 is MNHEY and CDR2 is SVGAGI. This CDR3 has 15 amino acids. With V trimmed by 2 bases and J by 2 bases, 4 bases remained unmatched. The CDR3 DNA follows: TGTGCCAGCAGTTACACGGGAGGGCCTCAAGAGACCCAGTACTTC. Protein sequence: CASSYTGGPQETQYF.

The rearrangement uses TRBV4-3 and TRBJ1-4, with 7 bases lining up with TRBD1. J was trimmed by 2 bases and V by 3 bases; bases with no gene match: 9. The germline V gene has CDR1 LGHNA and CDR2 YSLEER. CDR3 length: 17 residues. The CDR3 nucleotides read TGCGCCAGCAGCCAGAGGACAGGCTATGAGACTAATGAAAAACTGTTTTTT. Protein sequence: CASSQRTGYETNEKLFF.

The chain joins TRBV15 to TRBJ2-1, with 8 bases that match TRBD2. Losses at the gene ends were 0 bases for V and 1 base for J; bases not matched to a gene: 11. There are 19 residues in the CDR3. Germline V gives CDR1 LNHNV, CDR2 YYDKDF (reference sequence). The CDR3 loop is CATSRDSPSAGGSYNEQFF. CDR3 nucleotide sequence: TGTGCCACCAGCAGAGATTCCCCCTCGGCGGGAGGATCCTACAATGAGCAGTTCTTC.

The chain links TRBV7-9 to TRBJ2-2; TRBD1 agrees at 7 bases. From germline, CDR1 is SEHNR and CDR2 FQNEAQ (reference sequence). The CDR3 has 16 amino acids. The V segment lost 6 bases and the J segment 4 bases; nucleotides outside the gene matches: 11. CDR3 sequence (DNA): TGTGCCAGCAGGATAACCGGGACAGAAGGCACCGGGGAGCTGTTTTTT. Translated: CASRITGTEGTGELFF.

The chain links TRBV6-5 to TRBJ2-1, with 13 bases matching TRBD2. The CDR3 is made up of 15 amino acids. V was clipped by 2 bases and J by 8 bases; unmatched bases: 3. From germline, CDR1 is MNHEY and CDR2 SVGAGI. The CDR3 is CASSYKGLAGDEQFF. CDR3 coding DNA: TGTGCCAGCAGTTACAAAGGACTAGCGGGAGATGAGCAGTTCTTC.

The chain links TRBV7-8 to TRBJ2-1; 7 bases match TRBD2. Unmatched junction bases numbered 3, after V lost 1 base and J lost 0 bases. The CDR3 sequence is 16 residues long. The germline V gene encodes CDR1 SGHVS and CDR2 FQNEAQ. In DNA, the CDR3 is TGTGCCAGCAGCTTAGGGGGAGGGGCCTCCTACAATGAGCAGTTCTTC. It yields the protein CASSLGGGASYNEQFF.

V and J are TRBV23-1 and TRBJ2-3; 14 bases map to TRBD2. TRBV23-1 is given ORF status, its function remaining uncertain. Trimming removed 4 bases from V and 1 base from J; junction bases left unmatched: 10. The CDR3 consists of 19 residues. CDR3 in DNA: TGCGCCAGCAGTCGACCGCCGGGACTAGCGGGGGCCGGCACAGATACGCAGTATTTT. Protein sequence: CASSRPPGLAGAGTDTQYF.

The CDR3 spells CASSQDNRGADTIYF. The CDR3 coding sequence is TGCGCCAGCAGCCAAGATAACAGGGGCGCGGACACCATATATTTT. This chain joins TRBV4-1 and TRBJ1-3; TRBD1 matches at 7 bases. This CDR3 region has 15 residues. The V segment lost 0 bases and the J segment 8 bases; nucleotides outside the gene matches: 7. Germline CDR1 reads MGHRA; CDR2 reads YSYEKL.

CDR3 sequence reads: CASSSPGPYEQYF. In nucleotides, the CDR3 is TGTGCCAGCAGTTCCCCAGGGCCATACGAGCAGTACTTC. The V and J genes are TRBV28 and TRBJ2-5; D possibly corresponds to TRBD1 (5 bases). The J call may be mistaken, given a closer DNA end match to TRBJ2-7. This CDR3 region has 13 residues. The germline V gene encodes CDR1 MDHEN and CDR2 SYDVKM.

V usage is TRBV2 and J usage is TRBJ2-6; TRBD2 is a possible D gene (6 bases). This CDR3 has 18 residues. V was cut by 6 bases and J by 0 bases, with 18 bases left in between. The germline V gene has CDR1 SNHLY and CDR2 FYNNEI. The CDR3 here is CASRTEGSGYSGANVLTF. In nucleotides, the CDR3 is TGTGCCAGCAGGACGGAGGGATCAGGGTACTCTGGGGCCAACGTCCTGACTTTC.

This clone was detected once. V and J are TRBV14 and TRBJ1-4; 9 bases align to TRBD1. This CDR3 region has 13 residues. Germline-derived CDR1 and CDR2 are SGHDN and FVKESK. V trimming: 5 bases; J trimming: 7 bases; junction bases outside the gene matches: 2. DNA of the CDR3: TGTGCCAGCAGCGCGGGACAGGGTGAAAAACTGTTTTTT. Protein sequence: CASSAGQGEKLFF.

The genes are TRBV6-6 and TRBJ2-1; 7 nucleotides align to TRBD1. Germline CDR1 and CDR2: MNHNY and SVGAGI (reference sequence). The CDR3 is 13 residues long. V gave up 5 bases and J gave up 6 bases; unmatched junction bases: 4. This CDR3 reads CASSRPGGNEQFF. The DNA for the CDR3 is TGTGCCAGCAGTCGCCCAGGGGGCAATGAGCAGTTCTTC.

This clone was seen only a few times. The chain joins TRBV29-1 to TRBJ1-1; D uncertain. This CDR3 is built from 15 residues. The germline V gene has CDR1 SQVTM and CDR2 ANQGSEA. Trimming left V 5 bases short and J 1 base short, with 17 bases between. The CDR3 DNA is TGCAGCGTTCACCGGGAAACAAAAAGGAACACTGAAGCTTTCTTT. Translating gives CSVHRETKRNTEAFF.

This clone occurred a few times. The V call is TRBV7-2, the J call TRBJ2-3; a possible D gene is TRBD2 (5 bases). The V gene's germline CDR1 is SGHTA and CDR2 FQGNSA. CDR3 length equals 16 residues. Trimming left V 3 bases short and J 0 bases short, with 13 bases between. The DNA for the CDR3 is TGTGCCAGCAGCTTGCGGCCGCGGGCTAGCACAGATACGCAGTATTTT. Residues: CASSLRPRASTDTQYF. The whole variable domain, filled in from reference TRBV7-2 and TRBJ2-3, reads GAGVSQSPSNKVTEKGKDVELRCDPISGHTALYWYRQSLGQGLEFLIYFQGNSAPDKSGLPSDRFSAERTGGSVSTLTIQRTQQEDSAVYLCASSLRPRASTDTQYFGPGTRLTVL.

The CDR3 is CATSDPGGGGTGELFF. CDR3 sequence (DNA): TGTGCCACCAGTGATCCGGGCGGAGGAGGGACCGGGGAGCTGTTTTTT. The chain employs TRBV24-1 and TRBJ2-2; a possible D gene is TRBD2 (6 bases). This CDR3 region has 16 residues. From germline, CDR1 is KGHDR and CDR2 SFDVKD. Trimming shortened V by 3 bases and J by 5 bases, and 15 bases separated the two germline ends.

This chain joins TRBV7-9 and TRBJ1-6; 9 positions match TRBD1. CDR1 is SEHNR and CDR2 is FQNEAQ in the germline V gene (reference sequence). The junction had 6 bases not matched to a gene; V was cut back by 5 bases and J by 4 bases. The CDR3 contains 16 residues. The CDR3 loop reads CASSNGQGFYNSPLHF. The CDR3 region has the DNA TGTGCCAGCAGCAATGGACAGGGGTTTTATAATTCACCCCTCCACTTT. Combining the CDR3 with reference TRBV7-9 and TRBJ1-6 gives the whole variable domain DTGVSQNPRHKITKRGQNVTFRCDPISEHNRLYWYRQTLGQGPEFLTYFQNEAQLEKSRLLSDRFSAERPKGSFSTLEIQRTEQGDSAMYLCASSNGQGFYNSPLHFGNGTRLTVT.

The rearrangement links TRBV5-1 to TRBJ2-7; 11 bases fit TRBD2. Looked up from germline, CDR1 is SGHRS and CDR2 is YFSETQ. With V trimmed by 5 bases and J by 0 bases, 7 bases remained unmatched. CDR3 length equals 16 residues. CDR3 amino acids: CASRGGGLADSYEQYF. CDR3 DNA: TGCGCCAGCAGAGGGGGGGGACTAGCGGACTCCTACGAGCAGTACTTC.

This clone was observed a few times. The DNA for the CDR3 is TGTGCCAGCAGAATTTTCTCAGGCTTTGAGCAGTTCTTC. It encodes CASRIFSGFEQFF. This chain uses TRBV5-8 with TRBJ2-1; the D is unclear. V shed 5 bases and J shed 9 bases, with 15 bases lying between them. This CDR3 contains 13 residues. Germline V lookup: CDR1 SGHTS, CDR2 YDEGEE.

The V call is TRBV9, the J call TRBJ2-5; D might be TRBD2 (6 bases). The germline V and J ends were trimmed by 4 bases and 5 bases, with 21 bases remaining between them. This CDR3 spans 16 amino acids. The V gene's germline CDR1 is SGDLS and CDR2 YYNGEE. The CDR3 DNA is TGTGCCAGCAGCTCGACCGGGACTGGGATGTGGGAGACCCAGTACTTC. Protein product: CASSSTGTGMWETQYF.

The chain is built from TRBV2 and TRBJ1-1; 9 nucleotides line up with TRBD1. The CDR3 loop spans 15 amino acids. With V trimmed by 8 bases and J by 0 bases, 7 bases remained unmatched. Germline-derived CDR1 and CDR2 are SNHLY and FYNNEI. CDR3 amino acids: CASLPDRGLNTEAFF. DNA for the CDR3: TGTGCCAGCCTCCCGGACAGGGGTTTGAACACTGAAGCTTTCTTT.

This clone came up a few times. The chain carries TRBV9 and TRBJ2-7; TRBD1 might be the D (6 bases). CDR3 length: 16 residues. CDR1 and CDR2 (germline): SGDLS, YYNGEE. V dropped 5 bases and J dropped 3 bases, with 21 bases sitting between them. This CDR3 reads CASRGPVNQGSYEQYF. CDR3 nucleotides: TGTGCCAGCAGGGGCCCGGTAAATCAGGGGAGCTACGAGCAGTACTTC.

In its sample, this clone was seen a few times. The chain carries TRBV18 and TRBJ1-5; D ambiguous. CDR3 length: 14 residues. Trimming removed 2 bases from V and 6 bases from J, with 11 bases in between. Germline values: CDR1 KGHSH, CDR2 LQKENI. The CDR3 loop reads CASSPVEGLQPQHF. Written as DNA, the CDR3 is TGTGCCAGCTCACCAGTAGAAGGACTTCAGCCCCAGCATTTT. The full variable domain, completed using reference TRBV18 and TRBJ1-5, is NAGVMQNPRHLVRRRGQEARLRCSPMKGHSHVYWYRQLPEEGLKFMVYLQKENIIDESGMPKERFSAEFPKEGPSILRIQQVVRGDSAAYFCASSPVEGLQPQHFGDGTRLSIL.

This sequence joins TRBV5-1 and TRBJ1-2; the match to TRBD1 covers 8 bases. With 2 bases clipped from V and 6 bases from J, the junction kept 27 bases outside the gene matches. Per germline, CDR1 SGHRS and CDR2 YFSETQ. The CDR3 is 21 amino acids. CDR3 sequence reads: CASSFGGISRTGQDPQDGYTF. CDR3 bases: TGCGCCAGCAGCTTCGGTGGGATAAGCCGGACGGGACAGGACCCTCAGGATGGCTACACCTTC. The variable domain in full, completed from reference TRBV5-1 and TRBJ1-2, reads KAGVTQTPRYLIKTRGQQVTLSCSPISGHRSVSWYQQTPGQGLQFLFEYFSETQRNKGNFPGRFSGRQFSNSRSEMNVSTLELGDSALYLCASSFGGISRTGQDPQDGYTFGSGTRLTVV.

This clone occurred a few times. This chain links TRBV2 with TRBJ1-1; 8 nucleotides agree with TRBD1. Germline CDR1 and CDR2: SNHLY and FYNNEI. The CDR3 has 14 residues. J gave up 3 bases and V 5 bases, and 5 bases lay outside the gene matches. In DNA, the CDR3 is TGTGCCAGCAGTCCGACAGGGGCGGACACTGAAGCTTTCTTT. As protein: CASSPTGADTEAFF.